The clone carrying this T cell receptor beta chain was recorded a few times. Its antigen remains unidentified. This specimen belongs to a study of T cell clones after liver transplantation. Study as a whole: Tolerant meant at least one year fully off immunosuppression without liver enzymes above twice normal.

TCRdb keeps only in-frame clones here, not all; method: immunoSEQ multiplex PCR. The repertoire includes some 120,000 clones, 90% of them detected once, and approximately 0.84% sits in the top ten. V lost 7 bases to trimming and J lost 1 base; unmatched junction nucleotides: 6. CDR1 and CDR2 (germline): SNHLY, FYNNEI. CDR3 size: 16 residues. The study's findings and limits: Low donor cell numbers restricted donor-reactive repertoire measurement in two subjects.

V and J are TRBV2 and TRBJ2-2, with 10 nucleotides matching TRBD2. The sequencing used CD4+ T cells from blood, collected 12 months after liver transplant. The clonotype was recovered from a human patient who received a liver transplant. Some of the T cells might come from the graft donor. CDR3 in DNA: TGTGCCAGCAAGGCTAGCGGGAGTAGGAACACCGGGGAGCTGTTTTTT. This encodes CASKASGSRNTGELFF. Complete variable domain (other parts from reference TRBV2 and TRBJ2-2): EPEVTQTPSHQVTQMGQEVILRCVPISNHLYFYWYRQILGQKVEFLVSFYNNEISEKSEIFDDQFSVERPDGSNFTLKIRSTKLEDSAMYFCASKASGSRNTGELFFGEGSRLTVL.